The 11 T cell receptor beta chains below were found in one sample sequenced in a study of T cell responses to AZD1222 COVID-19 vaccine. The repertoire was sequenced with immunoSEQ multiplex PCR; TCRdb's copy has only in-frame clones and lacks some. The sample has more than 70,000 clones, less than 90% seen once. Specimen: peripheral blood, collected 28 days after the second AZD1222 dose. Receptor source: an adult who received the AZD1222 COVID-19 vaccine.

CDR3 sequence reads: CASSPGEGLNTEAFF. Written as DNA, the CDR3 is TGTGCCAGCTCACCAGGGGAGGGTTTGAACACTGAAGCTTTCTTT. This chain links TRBV18 with TRBJ1-1; no firm D call. Trimming pared 2 bases from V and 0 bases from J, leaving 10 bases between. This CDR3 region has 15 residues. Germline loops: CDR1 KGHSH, CDR2 LQKENI.

CDR3 sequence reads: CATRSDGATDTQYF. CDR3 sequence (DNA): TGTGCCACCAGATCGGACGGAGCCACAGATACGCAGTATTTT. This chain joins TRBV15 and TRBJ2-3; D is ambiguous. The V gene's germline CDR1 is LNHNV and CDR2 YYDKDF (reference sequence). The CDR3 runs 14 residues. Trimming stripped 6 bases from V and 2 bases from J, with 12 bases between.

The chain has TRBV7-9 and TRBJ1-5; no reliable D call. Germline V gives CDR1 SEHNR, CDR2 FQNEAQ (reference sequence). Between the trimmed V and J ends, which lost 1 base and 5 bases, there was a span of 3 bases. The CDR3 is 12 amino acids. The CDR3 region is CASSLGDQPQHF. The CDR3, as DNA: TGTGCCAGCAGCTTAGGGGATCAGCCCCAGCATTTT.

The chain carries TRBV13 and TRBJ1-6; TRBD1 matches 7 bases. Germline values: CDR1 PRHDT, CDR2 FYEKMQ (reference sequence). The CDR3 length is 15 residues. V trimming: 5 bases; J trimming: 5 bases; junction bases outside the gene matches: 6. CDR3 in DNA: TGTGCCAGCAGCCGCAACAGGGGACATAATTCACCCCTCCACTTT. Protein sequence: CASSRNRGHNSPLHF.

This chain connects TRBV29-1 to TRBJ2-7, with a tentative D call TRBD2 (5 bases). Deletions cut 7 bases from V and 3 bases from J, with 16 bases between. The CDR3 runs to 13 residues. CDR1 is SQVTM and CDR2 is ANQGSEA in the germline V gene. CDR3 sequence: CSARAGLDYEQYF. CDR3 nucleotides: TGCAGCGCCCGGGCGGGCCTAGACTACGAGCAGTACTTC.

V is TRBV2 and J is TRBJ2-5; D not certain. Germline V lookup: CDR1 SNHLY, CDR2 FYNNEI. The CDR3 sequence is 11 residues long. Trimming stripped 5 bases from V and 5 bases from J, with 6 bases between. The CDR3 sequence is CASSPKETQYF. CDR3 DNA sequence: TGTGCCAGCAGTCCCAAGGAGACCCAGTACTTC. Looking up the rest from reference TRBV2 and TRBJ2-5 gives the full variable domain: EPEVTQTPSHQVTQMGQEVILRCVPISNHLYFYWYRQILGQKVEFLVSFYNNEISEKSEIFDDQFSVERPDGSNFTLKIRSTKLEDSAMYFCASSPKETQYFGPGTRLLVL.

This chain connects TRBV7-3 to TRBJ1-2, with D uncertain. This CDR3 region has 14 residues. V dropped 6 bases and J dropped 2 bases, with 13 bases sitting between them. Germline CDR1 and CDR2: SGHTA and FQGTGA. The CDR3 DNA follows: TGTGCCAGCAGGTTCACCCTGCGGAACTATGGCTACACCTTC. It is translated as CASRFTLRNYGYTF.

The CDR3 region is CASQSDPRSNQPQHF. Written as DNA, the CDR3 is TGTGCCAGCCAGAGCGATCCCCGTAGCAATCAGCCCCAGCATTTT. The chain couples TRBV19 to TRBJ1-5; D call uncertain. Germline V gene lookup returns CDR1 LNHDA and CDR2 SQIVND (reference sequence). CDR3 size: 15 residues. Deletions cut 9 bases from V and 0 bases from J, with 15 bases between.

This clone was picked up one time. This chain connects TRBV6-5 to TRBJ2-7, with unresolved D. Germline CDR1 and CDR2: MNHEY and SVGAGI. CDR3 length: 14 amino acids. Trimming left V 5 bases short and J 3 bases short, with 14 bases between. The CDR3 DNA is TGTGCCAGCAGTCCTCGACGAACCAGCTACGAGCAGTACTTC. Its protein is CASSPRRTSYEQYF.

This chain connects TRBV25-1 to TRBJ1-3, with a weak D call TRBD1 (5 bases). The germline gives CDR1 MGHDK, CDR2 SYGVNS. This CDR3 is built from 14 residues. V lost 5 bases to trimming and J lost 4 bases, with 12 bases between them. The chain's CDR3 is CASSLQGRGNTIYF. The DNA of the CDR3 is TGTGCCAGCAGTCTCCAGGGTCGCGGAAACACCATATATTTT.

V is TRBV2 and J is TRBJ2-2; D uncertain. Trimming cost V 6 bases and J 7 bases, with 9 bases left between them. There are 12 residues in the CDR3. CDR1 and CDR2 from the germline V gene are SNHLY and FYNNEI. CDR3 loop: CASRVDGGELFF. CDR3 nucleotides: TGTGCCAGCAGAGTGGACGGCGGGGAGCTGTTTTTT.